This T cell receptor beta chain was recorded in a study of shared clonotypes between healthy human individuals. About the study: Two women and a few men aged 18 to 49 made up the donors. Study-wide points: Clonotype sharing among donors was expected to depend on sequencing depth.

As for this clone: The target antigen is unknown.

The assay used deep level. The repertoire was sequenced with immunoSEQ multiplex PCR; TCRdb's copy has only in-frame clones and lacks some. There are approximately 2,300,000 clones in the sample; roughly 92% occur only once, and approximately 0.39% lies in the top ten. Those who donated were healthy HIV-negative adults, with no recent acute infections or vaccinations reported. In germline, CDR1 is GTSNPN, CDR2 SVGIG (reference sequence). V shed 3 bases and J shed 4 bases, with 7 bases lying between them. The CDR3 has 12 residues. The rearrangement uses TRBV30 and TRBJ1-3; D not resolved. This TCR derives from a man between 18 and 35 years old in good health. Some clones in this sample may be carry-over from other donors' samples. The sample comprised naive CD4+ T cells from PBMCs. Subset denoted: CD45RA+ positively selected. This chain's CDR3 is CAWSWVGNTIYF. CDR3 bases: TGTGCCTGGAGCTGGGTGGGAAACACCATATATTTT. Together with reference TRBV30 and TRBJ1-3, the CDR3 gives the full variable domain: SQTIHQWPATLVQPVGSPLSLECTVEGTSNPNLYWYRQAAGRGLQLLFYSVGIGQISSEVPQNLSASRPQDRQFILSSKKLLLSDSGFYLCAWSWVGNTIYFGEGSWLTVV.